This T cell receptor (beta chain) was obtained from a study of T cells after yellow fever vaccination. This clonotype was counted between two and nine times. Its antigen is undetermined. TCRdb redid the calling of the 5' RACE reads with MiXCR, one entry per CDR3 protein. The data contain approximately 250,000 distinct CDR3 sequences, 5.2% of them singletons. Study-wide points: Abundant clonotypes from the bulk population could have been carried over as contaminants into FACS-sorted repertoires. It was a small share of clonotypes that appeared in both CD4 and CD8 compartments. After the booster, over 95% of CD4 and roughly nine tenths of CD8 primary-response clones were re-detected.

The receptor was isolated from a man aged 18 to 29 who received the YFV17D yellow fever vaccine. The sample consisted of CD4+ T cells sorted from PBMCs, taken on the day of the yellow fever booster vaccination.

CDR3 amino acids: CASSYGGRDTGELFF. CDR3 DNA: TGTGCCAGCAGTTACGGTGGGAGGGACACCGGGGAGCTGTTTTTT. The J gene is TRBJ2-2, the V gene TRBV6-5; 7 bases align to TRBD2. The CDR3 sequence is 15 residues long. The germline V gene has CDR1 MNHEY and CDR2 SVGAGI. Trimming cost V 2 bases and J 3 bases; bases outside gene matches: 3.